This TCR beta chain came from a study of STAT5B mutations in CD4+ large granular lymphocyte leukemia. CDR1 and CDR2 from the germline V gene are MGHRA and YSYEKL. The CDR3 is 18 residues long. Trimming cost V 8 bases and J 4 bases, with 29 bases left between them. Sequencing was performed with immunoSEQ multiplex PCR; in TCRdb, only in-frame clones are kept and a portion is missing. The sample consists of about 40,000 clones, 70% to 85% of them appearing once. This chain connects TRBV4-1 to TRBJ1-2; D ambiguous. The origin of this receptor is a human donor in good health. The sample was CD4+ T cells from blood buffy coats. The CDR3 is CASEASATGDRRGYGYTF. CDR3 coding DNA: TGCGCCAGCGAAGCTTCAGCCACGGGCGATCGGCGGGGCTATGGCTACACCTTC.